These 21 T cell receptor beta chains came from one sample sequenced in a study of cytomegalovirus exposure and HLA in healthy donors. Here immunoSEQ multiplex PCR was the method, and the copy in TCRdb shows in-frame clones only, minus some. The data hold over 200,000 clones, with over 75% observed a single time. The sequencing input was PBMCs. The receptor source for this set is a young woman in good health and CMV-seropositive.

The chain has TRBV9 and TRBJ2-3; TRBD2 aligns across 10 bases. The J segment lost 2 bases and the V segment lost 0 bases, leaving 3 bases of the junction unmatched. Germline V gives CDR1 SGDLS, CDR2 YYNGEE. The CDR3 length is 16 residues. DNA for the CDR3: TGTGCCAGCAGCGTAGGTGGACTAGCGGACACAGATACGCAGTATTTT. Its translation: CASSVGGLADTDTQYF. Drawing the rest from reference TRBV9 and TRBJ2-3, the complete variable domain is DSGVTQTPKHLITATGQRVTLRCSPRSGDLSVYWYQQSLDQGLQFLIQYYNGEERAKGNILERFSAQQFPDLHSELNLSSLELGDSALYFCASSVGGLADTDTQYFGPGTRLTVL.

This clone occurred once. This chain joins TRBV7-9 and TRBJ2-3; D is unclear. CDR1 and CDR2 from the germline V gene are SEHNR and FQNEAQ (reference sequence). V shed 4 bases and J shed 7 bases, with 15 bases lying between them. The CDR3 covers 14 residues. The CDR3 nucleotides are TGTGCCAGCAGCTATTCCACGAGCGTAAATACGCAGTATTTT. It codes for CASSYSTSVNTQYF.

The J gene is TRBJ1-4, the V gene TRBV2; D may be TRBD1 (5 bases). V was shortened by 7 bases and J by 6 bases, with 15 bases between the two germline ends. Germline V CDR1 and CDR2: SNHLY, FYNNEI. The CDR3 sequence is 14 residues long. CDR3 sequence reads: CASKIRRGDEKLFF. The CDR3 region has the DNA TGTGCCAGCAAAATTCGGAGGGGCGATGAAAAACTGTTTTTT. Full variable domain (missing parts from reference TRBV2 and TRBJ1-4): EPEVTQTPSHQVTQMGQEVILRCVPISNHLYFYWYRQILGQKVEFLVSFYNNEISEKSEIFDDQFSVERPDGSNFTLKIRSTKLEDSAMYFCASKIRRGDEKLFFGSGTQLSVL.

The CDR3 bases are TGCGCCAGCAGTCAATCCGCGACTAGAGTCTACGAGCAGTACTTC. Amino acids: CASSQSATRVYEQYF. This chain joins TRBV23-1 and TRBJ2-7; perhaps TRBD2 as D (6 bases). TRBV23-1 is flagged as an ORF with uncertain function. This CDR3 is built from 15 residues. V lost 0 bases to trimming and J lost 3 bases, with 12 bases between them.

The rearrangement links TRBV6-1 to TRBJ2-7; TRBD1 agrees at 7 bases. The trim removed 6 bases at V and 1 base at J, leaving 0 bases unmatched. The germline V gene has CDR1 MNHNS and CDR2 SASEGT. CDR3 length: 12 amino acids. CDR3 sequence (DNA): TGTGCCAGCAGGGGACAGTCCTACGAGCAGTACTTC. This gives the protein CASRGQSYEQYF.

This clone turned up a few times. The V and J genes are TRBV7-2 and TRBJ1-5; TRBD1 might be the D (5 bases). This CDR3 is built from 13 residues. The germline V gene encodes CDR1 SGHTA and CDR2 FQGNSA. Trimming took 5 bases from V and 4 from J, leaving 9 bases between them. CDR3 in DNA: TGTGCCAGCAGCCCCTGGACAAATCAGCCCCAGCATTTT. Translation gives CASSPWTNQPQHF.

In DNA, the CDR3 is TGTGCCAGCAGCAACCAGGGTGCAGATACGCAGTATTTT. Its protein is CASSNQGADTQYF. This chain links TRBV5-4 with TRBJ2-3; TRBD1 might be the D (5 bases). This CDR3 comprises 13 residues. Between the trimmed V and J ends, which lost 4 bases and 4 bases, there was a span of 10 bases. CDR1 SGHNT and CDR2 YYREEE come from the germline V gene (reference sequence).

DNA of the CDR3: TGTGCCTGGGCCCTCCGGGGACTAGCGCCGAATGAGCAGTTCTTC. It yields the protein CAWALRGLAPNEQFF. The chain has TRBV30 and TRBJ2-1; 10 positions match TRBD2. CDR1 and CDR2 from the germline V gene are GTSNPN and SVGIG (reference sequence). The CDR3 is 15 amino acids. The V gene end was trimmed by 5 bases and the J gene end by 7 bases; junction bases not matched to a gene: 11.

This rearrangement joins TRBV5-1 to TRBJ2-2, with 7 positions matching TRBD1. Per germline, CDR1 SGHRS and CDR2 YFSETQ. V shed 8 bases, J shed 7 bases, and the junction held 5 bases outside the gene matches. The CDR3 is made up of 12 amino acids. CDR3 bases: TGCGCCAGTGAACAGGGGTTCGGGGAGCTGTTTTTT. Protein: CASEQGFGELFF.

This rearrangement joins TRBV27 to TRBJ2-1; D may be TRBD2 (6 bases). Trimming shortened V by 4 bases and J by 0 bases, and 13 bases separated the two germline ends. The CDR3 loop spans 16 amino acids. Germline V gives CDR1 MNHEY, CDR2 SMNVEV (reference sequence). The CDR3 nucleotides read TGTGCCAGCAGTTACCCGGGGGTGAGCTCCTACAATGAGCAGTTCTTC. Its translation is CASSYPGVSSYNEQFF.

The chain recombines TRBV27 with TRBJ1-1; 7 nucleotides align to TRBD1. V trimming: 5 bases; J trimming: 5 bases; junction bases outside the gene matches: 2. Per the germline V gene, CDR1 is MNHEY and CDR2 is SMNVEV (reference sequence). This CDR3 contains 12 residues. CDR3 sequence reads: CASSPQGTEAFF. In nucleotides, the CDR3 is TGTGCCAGCAGTCCACAGGGGACTGAAGCTTTCTTT.

A few counts support this clone. The V gene is TRBV7-9, the J gene TRBJ1-2; D remains ambiguous. Germline CDR1 and CDR2: SEHNR and FQNEAQ (reference sequence). CDR3 length equals 12 residues. With 2 bases removed from V and 3 bases from J, the gap between germline ends came to 4 bases. The CDR3 is CASSLRDYGYTF. CDR3 sequence (DNA): TGTGCCAGCAGCTTACGGGACTATGGCTACACCTTC.

The chain joins TRBV13 to TRBJ2-7; D is perhaps TRBD1 (6 bases). The ends were cut back, 2 bases at V and 3 bases at J, with 14 bases in the middle. CDR3 length equals 15 residues. CDR1 and CDR2 from the germline V gene are PRHDT and FYEKMQ (reference sequence). The chain's CDR3 is CASSLRKKGGYEQYF. The CDR3 DNA reads as TGTGCCAGCAGCTTACGCAAAAAAGGGGGCTACGAGCAGTACTTC.

This clone was counted a few times. The chain employs TRBV28 and TRBJ1-2; D gene ambiguous. Germline loops: CDR1 MDHEN, CDR2 SYDVKM. This CDR3 is 13 amino acids long. V gave up 3 bases and J gave up 5 bases, with 10 bases separating them. CDR3 sequence (DNA): TGTGCCAGCAGTTTCCCCGAGGGATATGGCTACACCTTC. It yields the protein CASSFPEGYGYTF.

This chain connects TRBV6-5 to TRBJ2-1, with 7 bases matching TRBD2. CDR1 is MNHEY, CDR2 SVGAGI, per germline. Trimming cost V 5 bases and J 4 bases; bases outside gene matches: 5. The CDR3 consists of 14 residues. CDR3 residues: CASSEGLSYNEQFF. Here the CDR3 DNA reads TGTGCCAGCAGTGAGGGACTATCGTACAATGAGCAGTTCTTC.

This clone came up once. The chain recombines TRBV27 with TRBJ1-5, with TRBD1 matching 8 bases. The CDR3 consists of 15 residues. The J segment lost 3 bases and the V segment lost 6 bases, leaving 7 bases of the junction unmatched. Per germline, CDR1 MNHEY and CDR2 SMNVEV (reference sequence). The DNA for the CDR3 is TGTGCCAGCAGGCTAACGACAGGGGACAATCAGCCCCAGCATTTT. Translating gives CASRLTTGDNQPQHF.

This clone was counted once. V and J are TRBV5-1 and TRBJ2-1; a possible D gene is TRBD2 (6 bases). Germline CDR1 and CDR2: SGHRS and YFSETQ. There are 16 residues in the CDR3. Deletions cut 3 bases from V and 0 bases from J, with 13 bases between. CDR3 sequence: CASSSGDGASYNEQFF. As DNA, the CDR3 is TGCGCCAGCAGCTCGGGGGACGGGGCCTCCTACAATGAGCAGTTCTTC.

This chain joins TRBV7-2 and TRBJ2-1; possible D gene TRBD2, 6 bases. CDR3 length: 14 amino acids. The V gene's germline CDR1 is SGHTA and CDR2 FQGNSA. Trimming shortened V by 5 bases and J by 7 bases, and 15 bases separated the two germline ends. CDR3 sequence (DNA): TGTGCCAGCAGCCCAGTGACTAGTGGGAATGAGCAGTTCTTC. This translates into CASSPVTSGNEQFF.

This sequence joins TRBV28 and TRBJ2-5; the D gene is possibly TRBD1 (6 bases). Trimming took off 6 bases at V and 1 base at J, with 12 bases between the two ends. This CDR3 comprises 14 residues. Germline loops: CDR1 MDHEN, CDR2 SYDVKM. CDR3 region: CASRSGQIQETQYF. The CDR3 region has the DNA TGTGCCAGCAGATCTGGACAGATCCAAGAGACCCAGTACTTC.

The chain uses TRBV19 and TRBJ1-2; 9 nucleotides agree with TRBD1. The J segment lost 8 bases and the V segment lost 8 bases, leaving 6 bases of the junction unmatched. The CDR3 extends over 12 amino acids. Per the germline V gene, CDR1 is LNHDA and CDR2 is SQIVND (reference sequence). The CDR3 region has the DNA TGTGCCAGTTCTACAGGGGGCGAGGGCTACACCTTC. This codes for CASSTGGEGYTF.

CDR3 amino acids: CASSTGTDGYTF. CDR3 DNA sequence: TGTGCCAGCAGTACAGGGACCGATGGCTACACCTTC. The V and J genes are TRBV6-5 and TRBJ1-2, with D tentatively TRBD1 (6 bases). Trimming shortened V by 5 bases and J by 6 bases, and 10 bases separated the two germline ends. This CDR3 has 12 amino acids. CDR1 is MNHEY, CDR2 SVGAGI, per germline.